Following are 11 T cell receptor beta chains from one sample sequenced in a study of blood T cell repertoires in COVID-19 (TCRdb year 2020). Libraries were made using the immunoSEQ multiplex PCR assay. The source is immuneACCESS, and TCRdb retained only in-frame sequences with V and J called. Part of the clones is not carried over; for the studies checked, unresolved V genes explain less than half of this, and the remainder is unexplained. This sample lists 160,000 or so clones; under 95% were detected once. The ten largest clones capture around 2.1% of the sample. The sequencing sample was made of peripheral blood. These receptors were obtained from a man between 18 and 29 years old with acute or convalescent COVID-19.

This rearrangement joins TRBV5-5 to TRBJ2-7; 7 positions match TRBD2. The CDR3 spans 13 residues. V trimming: 3 bases; J trimming: 4 bases; junction bases outside the gene matches: 4. Germline V gene lookup returns CDR1 SGHKS and CDR2 YYEKEE (reference sequence). The CDR3 protein is CASSSRTRYEQYF. The DNA of the CDR3 is TGTGCCAGCAGCTCAAGGACTAGGTACGAGCAGTACTTC.

The chain carries TRBV30 and TRBJ1-4, with D maybe TRBD1 (6 bases). Trimming removed 1 base at V and 8 bases at J, with 20 bases between. The CDR3 contains 16 residues. Per the germline V gene, CDR1 is GTSNPN and CDR2 is SVGIG (reference sequence). In nucleotides, the CDR3 is TGTGCCTGGAGTGAGGGGCAGGGGAGAGGCTGGGAAAAACTGTTTTTT. Its translation is CAWSEGQGRGWEKLFF.

The rearrangement uses TRBV9 and TRBJ2-7; TRBD1 is a possible D gene (5 bases). Germline CDR1 and CDR2: SGDLS and YYNGEE. V was trimmed by 7 bases and J by 3 bases, leaving 20 bases between them. The CDR3 totals 15 residues. The CDR3 is CASGPSRASNYEQYF. The CDR3 DNA sequence: TGTGCCAGCGGTCCCTCCAGGGCCTCAAACTACGAGCAGTACTTC.

The chain employs TRBV30 and TRBJ2-1, with 10 bases aligning to TRBD2. The germline CDR1 and CDR2 sequences are GTSNPN and SVGIG (reference sequence). This CDR3 contains 14 residues. Germline trimming cut 5 bases from V and 8 bases from J; bases unmatched to any gene: 9. CDR3 bases: TGTGCCTGGGCCAAAGCGGGAGGGCCTTATGAGCAGTTCTTC. It yields the protein CAWAKAGGPYEQFF.

The chain joins TRBV30 to TRBJ1-5; unclear D gene. The V gene's germline CDR1 is GTSNPN and CDR2 SVGIG (reference sequence). Trimming removed 2 bases from V and 3 bases from J, with 20 bases in between. The CDR3 is 17 residues long. CDR3 coding DNA: TGTGCCTGGAGTCTGGGGTCAATGCGGGAGCTCAATCAGCCCCAGCATTTT. The encoded protein is CAWSLGSMRELNQPQHF.

The chain uses TRBV7-9 and TRBJ1-4; TRBD1 aligns across 10 bases. V trimming: 5 bases; J trimming: 8 bases; junction bases outside the gene matches: 11. The CDR3 runs 16 residues. Germline V lookup: CDR1 SEHNR, CDR2 FQNEAQ (reference sequence). CDR3 sequence reads: CASSPEGTGVGEKLFF. The CDR3 bases are TGTGCCAGCAGCCCCGAGGGGACAGGGGTAGGCGAAAAACTGTTTTTT.

This clone was recorded only once. V gene TRBV28 combines with J gene TRBJ2-7; TRBD1 matches 9 bases. The CDR3 extends over 15 amino acids. From germline, CDR1 is MDHEN and CDR2 SYDVKM. V gave up 5 bases and J gave up 7 bases; unmatched junction bases: 12. CDR3 bases: TGTGCCAGCAGTCCACCCGGGACAGGGTTTCAGGAGCAGTACTTC. Its protein is CASSPPGTGFQEQYF. Full variable domain (remainder filled in from reference TRBV28 and TRBJ2-7): DVKVTQSSRYLVKRTGEKVFLECVQDMDHENMFWYRQDPGLGLRLIYFSYDVKMKEKGDIPEGYSVSREKKERFSLILESASTNQTSMYLCASSPPGTGFQEQYFGPGTRLTVT.

The chain links TRBV10-1 to TRBJ1-5; 12 bases map to TRBD1. Per the germline V gene, CDR1 is WNHNN and CDR2 is SYGVQD (reference sequence). The junction had 6 bases not matched to a gene; V was cut back by 4 bases and J by 2 bases. The CDR3 sequence is 17 residues long. CDR3 region: CASSAGTGGYGNQPQHF. DNA for the CDR3: TGCGCCAGCAGTGCTGGGACAGGGGGCTATGGCAATCAGCCCCAGCATTTT.

This chain joins TRBV6-1 and TRBJ1-4; 9 bases match TRBD1. V lost 4 bases to trimming and J lost 6 bases; unmatched junction nucleotides: 9. In germline, CDR1 is MNHNS, CDR2 SASEGT. The CDR3 spans 16 residues. The DNA for the CDR3 is TGTGCCAGCAGTGGGAGACAGGGGGTGTTAGATGAAAAACTGTTTTTT. Its translation: CASSGRQGVLDEKLFF.

Only one count was recorded for this clone. The CDR3 reads CASRLRGPGGWGANVLTF. Written as DNA, the CDR3 is TGTGCCAGCAGACTTCGAGGTCCAGGGGGCTGGGGGGCCAACGTCCTGACTTTC. The chain employs TRBV7-9 and TRBJ2-6; 8 bases agree with TRBD1. Trimming took 6 bases from V and 4 from J; bases not matched to a gene: 14. This CDR3 comprises 18 residues. In germline, CDR1 is SEHNR, CDR2 FQNEAQ (reference sequence).

The J gene is TRBJ2-5, the V gene TRBV5-1; 9 bases agree with TRBD2. The CDR3 has 17 amino acids. The V gene's germline CDR1 is SGHRS and CDR2 YFSETQ. V dropped 2 bases and J dropped 5; count of bases not matched to a gene: 13. As DNA, the CDR3 is TGCGCCAGCAGCTTCAGCGGGGGGCGATTATCTGGTGAGACCCAGTACTTC. Protein sequence: CASSFSGGRLSGETQYF.